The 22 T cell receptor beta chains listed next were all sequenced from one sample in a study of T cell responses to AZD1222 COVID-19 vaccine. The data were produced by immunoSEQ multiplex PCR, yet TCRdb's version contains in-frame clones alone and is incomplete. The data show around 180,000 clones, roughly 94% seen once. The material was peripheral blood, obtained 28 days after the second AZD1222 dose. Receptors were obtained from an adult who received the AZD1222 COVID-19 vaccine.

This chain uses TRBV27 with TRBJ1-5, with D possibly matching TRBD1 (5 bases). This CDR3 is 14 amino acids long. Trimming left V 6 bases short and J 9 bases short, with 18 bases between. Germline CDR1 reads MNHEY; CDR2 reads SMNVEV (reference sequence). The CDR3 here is CASSSGLGGWPQHF. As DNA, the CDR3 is TGTGCCAGCAGCTCAGGACTGGGGGGTTGGCCCCAGCATTTT.

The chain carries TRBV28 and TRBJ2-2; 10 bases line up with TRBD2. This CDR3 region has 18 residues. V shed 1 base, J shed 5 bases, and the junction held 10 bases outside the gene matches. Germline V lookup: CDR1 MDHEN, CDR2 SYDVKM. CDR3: CASSLSLAGGEGTGELFF. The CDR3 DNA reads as TGTGCCAGCAGTTTATCGTTAGCGGGAGGTGAAGGGACCGGGGAGCTGTTTTTT.

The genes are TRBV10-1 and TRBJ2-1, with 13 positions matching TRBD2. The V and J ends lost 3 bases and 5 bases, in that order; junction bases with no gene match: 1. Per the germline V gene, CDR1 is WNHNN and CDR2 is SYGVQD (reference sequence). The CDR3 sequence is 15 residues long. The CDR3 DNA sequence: TGCGCCAGCAGTGAAGGGACTAGCGGGGACAATGAGCAGTTCTTC. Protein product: CASSEGTSGDNEQFF.

CDR3 region: CASSLGKTPNTGELFF. The CDR3 DNA is TGTGCCAGCAGCTTAGGCAAGACACCAAACACCGGGGAGCTGTTTTTT. J is TRBJ2-2 and V is TRBV13; D remains ambiguous. The V gene lost 0 bases and the J gene lost 2 bases, with 10 bases spanning the gap. Germline CDR1 is PRHDT and CDR2 is FYEKMQ (reference sequence). There are 16 residues in the CDR3. Together with reference TRBV13 and TRBJ2-2, the CDR3 gives the full variable domain: AAGVIQSPRHLIKEKRETATLKCYPIPRHDTVYWYQQGPGQDPQFLISFYEKMQSDKGSIPDRFSAQQFSDYHSELNMSSLELGDSALYFCASSLGKTPNTGELFFGEGSRLTVL.

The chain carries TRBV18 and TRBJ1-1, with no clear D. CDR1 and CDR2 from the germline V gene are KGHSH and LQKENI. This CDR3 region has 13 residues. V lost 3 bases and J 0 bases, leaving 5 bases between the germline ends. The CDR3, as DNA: TGTGCCAGCTCACCCGGAATGAACACTGAAGCTTTCTTT. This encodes CASSPGMNTEAFF.

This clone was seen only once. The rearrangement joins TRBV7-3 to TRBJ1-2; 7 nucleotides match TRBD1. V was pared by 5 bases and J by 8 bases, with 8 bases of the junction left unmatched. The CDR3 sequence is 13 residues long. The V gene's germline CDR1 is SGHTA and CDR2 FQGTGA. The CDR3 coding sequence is TGTGCCAGCAGCCCAGAAAGGGGGCACGGCTACACCTTC. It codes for CASSPERGHGYTF. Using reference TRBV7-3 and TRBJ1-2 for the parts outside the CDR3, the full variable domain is GAGVSQTPSNKVTEKGKYVELRCDPISGHTALYWYRQSLGQGPEFLIYFQGTGAADDSGLPNDRFFAVRPEGSVSTLKIQRTERGDSAVYLCASSPERGHGYTFGSGTRLTVV.

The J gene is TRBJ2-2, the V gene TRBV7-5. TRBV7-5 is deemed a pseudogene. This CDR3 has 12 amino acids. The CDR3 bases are TGTGCCAGAAGCTTTAACACCGGGGAGCTGTTTTTT. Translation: CARSFNTGELFF.

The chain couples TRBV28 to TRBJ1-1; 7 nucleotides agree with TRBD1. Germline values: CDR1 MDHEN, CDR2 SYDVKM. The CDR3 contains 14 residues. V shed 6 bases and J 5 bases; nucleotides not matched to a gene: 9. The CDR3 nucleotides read TGTGCCAGCAGCTCATACAGGGGTCGAACTGAAGCTTTCTTT. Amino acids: CASSSYRGRTEAFF.

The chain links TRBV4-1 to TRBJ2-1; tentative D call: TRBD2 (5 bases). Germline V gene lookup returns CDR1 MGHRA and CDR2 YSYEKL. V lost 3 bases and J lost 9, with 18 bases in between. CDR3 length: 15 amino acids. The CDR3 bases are TGCGCCAGCAGCCACCCGAGAGGAGAGCGGAGTGAGCAGTTCTTC. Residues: CASSHPRGERSEQFF.

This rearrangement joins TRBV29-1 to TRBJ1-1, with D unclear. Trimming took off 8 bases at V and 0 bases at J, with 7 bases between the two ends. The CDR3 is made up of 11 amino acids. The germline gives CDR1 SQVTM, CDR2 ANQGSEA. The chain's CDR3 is CSSYMNTEAFF. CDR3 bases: TGCAGCAGCTACATGAACACTGAAGCTTTCTTT. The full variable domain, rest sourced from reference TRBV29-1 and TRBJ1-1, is SAVISQKPSRDICQRGTSLTIQCQVDSQVTMMFWYRQQPGQSLTLIATANQGSEATYESGFVIDKFPISRPNLTFSTLTVSNMSPEDSSIYLCSSYMNTEAFFGQGTRLTVV.

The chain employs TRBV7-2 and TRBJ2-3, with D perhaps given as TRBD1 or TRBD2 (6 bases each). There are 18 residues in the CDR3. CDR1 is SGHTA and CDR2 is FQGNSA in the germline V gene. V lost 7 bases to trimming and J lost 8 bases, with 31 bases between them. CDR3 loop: CASTSGAGRSGDWGTQYF. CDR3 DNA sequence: TGTGCCAGCACCTCGGGGGCGGGTCGGTCGGGGGACTGGGGTACGCAGTATTTT.

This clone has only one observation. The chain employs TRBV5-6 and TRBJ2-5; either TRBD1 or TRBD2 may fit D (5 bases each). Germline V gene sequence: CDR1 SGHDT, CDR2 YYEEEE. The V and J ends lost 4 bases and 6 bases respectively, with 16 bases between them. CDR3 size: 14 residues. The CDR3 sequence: CASSEVGEMKTQYF. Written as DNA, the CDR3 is TGTGCCAGCAGCGAGGTAGGGGAGATGAAGACCCAGTACTTC. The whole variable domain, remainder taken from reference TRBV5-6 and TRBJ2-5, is DAGVTQSPTHLIKTRGQQVTLRCSPKSGHDTVSWYQQALGQGPQFIFQYYEEEERQRGNFPDRFSGHQFPNYSSELNVNALLLGDSALYLCASSEVGEMKTQYFGPGTRLLVL.

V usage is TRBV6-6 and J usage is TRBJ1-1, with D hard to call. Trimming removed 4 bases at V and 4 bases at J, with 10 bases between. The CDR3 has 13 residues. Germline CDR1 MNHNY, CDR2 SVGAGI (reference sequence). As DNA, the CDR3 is TGTGCCAGCAGTTGGGGAACGAGCACTGAAGCTTTCTTT. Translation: CASSWGTSTEAFF.

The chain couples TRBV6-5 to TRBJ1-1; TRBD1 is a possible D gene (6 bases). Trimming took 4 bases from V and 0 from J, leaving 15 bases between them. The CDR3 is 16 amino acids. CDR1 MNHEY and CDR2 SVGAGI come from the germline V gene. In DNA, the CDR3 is TGTGCCAGCAGTTGGCAGGGGACGCACATGAACACTGAAGCTTTCTTT. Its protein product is CASSWQGTHMNTEAFF.

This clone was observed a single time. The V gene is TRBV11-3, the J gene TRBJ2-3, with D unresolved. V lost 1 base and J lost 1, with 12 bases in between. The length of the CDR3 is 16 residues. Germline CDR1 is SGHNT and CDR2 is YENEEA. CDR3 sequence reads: CASSLGSLLGTDTQYF. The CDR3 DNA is TGTGCCAGCAGCTTAGGTTCTCTACTGGGCACAGATACGCAGTATTTT.

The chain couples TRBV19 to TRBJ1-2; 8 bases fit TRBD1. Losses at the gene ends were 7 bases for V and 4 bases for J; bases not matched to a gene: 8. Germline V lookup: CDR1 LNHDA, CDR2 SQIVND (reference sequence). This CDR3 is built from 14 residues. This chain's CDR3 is CASKGDRYTYGYTF. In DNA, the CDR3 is TGTGCCAGTAAAGGGGACAGGTACACCTATGGCTACACCTTC.

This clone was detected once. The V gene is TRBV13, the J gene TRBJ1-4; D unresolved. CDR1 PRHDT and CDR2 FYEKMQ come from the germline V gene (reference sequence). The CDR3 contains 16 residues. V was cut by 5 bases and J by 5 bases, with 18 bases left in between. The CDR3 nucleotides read TGTGCCAGCAGCCGGGGTGAGGGAGGCATCAATGAAAAACTGTTTTTT. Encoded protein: CASSRGEGGINEKLFF.

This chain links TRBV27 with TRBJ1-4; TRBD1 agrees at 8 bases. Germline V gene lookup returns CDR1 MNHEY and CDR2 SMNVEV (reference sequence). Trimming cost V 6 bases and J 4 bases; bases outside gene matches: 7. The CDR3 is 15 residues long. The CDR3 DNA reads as TGTGCCAGCAGGCCGACAGGGGCCCTTAATGAAAAACTGTTTTTT. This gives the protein CASRPTGALNEKLFF.

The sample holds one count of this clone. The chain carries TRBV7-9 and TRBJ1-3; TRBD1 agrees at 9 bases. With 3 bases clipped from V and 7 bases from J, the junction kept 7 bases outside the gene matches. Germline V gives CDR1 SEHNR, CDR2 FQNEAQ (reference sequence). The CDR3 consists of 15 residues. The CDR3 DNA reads TGTGCCAGCAGCTTTAAGGGACAGGGCCCGAACACCATATATTTT. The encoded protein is CASSFKGQGPNTIYF.

In DNA form, the CDR3 reads TGTGCCAGCGGACGGAGGACTAATGAAAAACTGTTTTTT. Protein sequence: CASGRRTNEKLFF. The genes are TRBV2 and TRBJ1-4; D not resolved. This CDR3 is 13 amino acids long. V was trimmed by 8 bases and J by 2 bases, leaving 9 bases between them. CDR1 is SNHLY, CDR2 FYNNEI, per germline.

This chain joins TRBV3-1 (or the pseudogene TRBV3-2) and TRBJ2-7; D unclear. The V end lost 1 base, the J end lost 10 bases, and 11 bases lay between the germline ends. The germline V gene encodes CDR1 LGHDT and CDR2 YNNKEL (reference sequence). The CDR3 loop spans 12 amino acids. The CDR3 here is CASSQGRTHQYF. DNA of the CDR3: TGTGCCAGCAGCCAAGGACGTACGCACCAGTACTTC.

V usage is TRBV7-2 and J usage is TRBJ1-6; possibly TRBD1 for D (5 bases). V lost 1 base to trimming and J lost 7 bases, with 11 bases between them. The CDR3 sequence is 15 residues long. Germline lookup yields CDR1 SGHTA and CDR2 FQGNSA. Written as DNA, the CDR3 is TGTGCCAGCAGCTTAGTTGGTCAGGGAAATTCACCCCTCCACTTT. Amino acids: CASSLVGQGNSPLHF.